This T cell receptor beta chain was identified during a study of identical twins. From the 5' RACE reads, TCRdb called clonotypes with MiXCR, one entry per CDR3 protein. This sample has 450,000 or so distinct CDR3 sequences, with more than 13% found just once. In germline, CDR1 is SGHTA, CDR2 FQGNSA. CDR3 length: 16 residues. Trimming removed 3 bases from V and 5 bases from J; junction bases left unmatched: 6. This sample also belongs to another study, concerning yellow fever vaccine responses in identical twins.

This TCR came from a woman between 18 and 29 years old in good health. Sequenced: CD4+ T cells sorted from blood. The J gene is TRBJ2-1, the V gene TRBV7-2; TRBD2 matches at 11 bases. CDR3 coding DNA: TGTGCCAGCAGCTTTCAACTAGCGGGGGCCGACAATGAGCAGTTCTTC. The encoded protein is CASSFQLAGADNEQFF.